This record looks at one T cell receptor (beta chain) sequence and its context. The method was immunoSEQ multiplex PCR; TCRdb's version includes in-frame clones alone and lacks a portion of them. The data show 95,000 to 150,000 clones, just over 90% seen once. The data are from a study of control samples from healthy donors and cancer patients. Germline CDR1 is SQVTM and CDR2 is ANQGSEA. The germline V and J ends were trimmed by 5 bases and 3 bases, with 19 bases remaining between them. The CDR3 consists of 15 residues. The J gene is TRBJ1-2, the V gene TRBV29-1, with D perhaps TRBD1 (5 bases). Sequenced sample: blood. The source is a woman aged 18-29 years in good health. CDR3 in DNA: TGCAGCGTTCGGGGTGCGGCGGGGGTAGACTATGGCTACACCTTC. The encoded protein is CSVRGAAGVDYGYTF.